This T cell receptor beta chain stems from a study of T cell changes during pregnancy in multiple sclerosis. The CDR3 extends over 14 amino acids. Trimming shortened V by 4 bases and J by 1 base, and 7 bases separated the two germline ends. Per the germline V gene, CDR1 is MGHDK and CDR2 is SYGVNS. Libraries were prepared by immunoSEQ multiplex PCR; TCRdb keeps only in-frame clonotypes and omits some of them. This sample carries under 70,000 clones, almost 95% of them seen once, and the ten largest clones take less than 2%. Here the sequenced sample was peripheral blood, taken in the third trimester of pregnancy. The sequence was obtained from a female donor in good health, enrolled as a control in a pregnancy study. V is TRBV25-1 and J is TRBJ1-4; D is ambiguous. The CDR3 protein is CASSVGGTNEKLFF. The CDR3 nucleotides are TGTGCCAGCAGTGTTGGAGGAACTAATGAAAAACTGTTTTTT.